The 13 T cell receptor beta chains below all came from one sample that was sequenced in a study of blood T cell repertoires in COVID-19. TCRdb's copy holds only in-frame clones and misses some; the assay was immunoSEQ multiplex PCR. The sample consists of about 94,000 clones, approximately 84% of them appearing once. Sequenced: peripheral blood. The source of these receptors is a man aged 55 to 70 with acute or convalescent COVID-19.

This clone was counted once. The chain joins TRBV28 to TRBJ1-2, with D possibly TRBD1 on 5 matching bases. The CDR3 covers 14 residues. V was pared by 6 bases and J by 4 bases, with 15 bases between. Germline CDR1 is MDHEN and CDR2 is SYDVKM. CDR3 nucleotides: TGTGCCAGCAGCATGGGGGGAGACCTCTATGGCTACACCTTC. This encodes CASSMGGDLYGYTF.

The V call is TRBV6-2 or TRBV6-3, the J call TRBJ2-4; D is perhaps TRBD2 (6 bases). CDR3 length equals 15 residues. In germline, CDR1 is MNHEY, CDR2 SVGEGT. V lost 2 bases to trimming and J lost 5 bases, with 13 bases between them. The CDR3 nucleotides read TGTGCCAGCAGTTACGGCGTCGGGGGTCAAAACATTCAGTACTTC. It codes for CASSYGVGGQNIQYF.

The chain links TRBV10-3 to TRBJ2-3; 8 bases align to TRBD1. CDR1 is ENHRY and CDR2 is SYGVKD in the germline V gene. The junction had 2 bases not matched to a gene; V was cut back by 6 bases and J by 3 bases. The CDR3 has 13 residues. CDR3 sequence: CAIRDRDTDTQYF. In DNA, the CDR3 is TGTGCCATCAGGGACAGGGATACAGATACGCAGTATTTT.

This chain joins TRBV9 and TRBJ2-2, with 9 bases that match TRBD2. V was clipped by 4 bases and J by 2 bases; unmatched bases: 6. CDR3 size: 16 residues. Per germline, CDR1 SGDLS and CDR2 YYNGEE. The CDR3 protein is CASSPRGGVNTGELFF. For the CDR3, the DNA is TGTGCCAGCAGCCCGCGCGGGGGGGTAAACACCGGGGAGCTGTTTTTT.

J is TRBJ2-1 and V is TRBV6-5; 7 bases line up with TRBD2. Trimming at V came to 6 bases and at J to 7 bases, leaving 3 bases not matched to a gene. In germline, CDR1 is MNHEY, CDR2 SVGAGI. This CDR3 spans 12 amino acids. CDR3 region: CASSPGGNEQFF. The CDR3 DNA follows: TGTGCCAGCAGCCCCGGGGGGAATGAGCAGTTCTTC.

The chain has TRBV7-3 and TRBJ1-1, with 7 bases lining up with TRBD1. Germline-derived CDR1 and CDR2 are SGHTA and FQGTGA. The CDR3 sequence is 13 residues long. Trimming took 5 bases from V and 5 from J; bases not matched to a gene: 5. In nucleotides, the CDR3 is TGTGCCAGCAGCCTAGACAGGGAGACTGAAGCTTTCTTT. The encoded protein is CASSLDRETEAFF.

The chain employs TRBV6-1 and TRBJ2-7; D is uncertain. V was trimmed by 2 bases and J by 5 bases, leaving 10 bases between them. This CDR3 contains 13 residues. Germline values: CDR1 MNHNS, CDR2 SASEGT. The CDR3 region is CASSEMAVHEQYF. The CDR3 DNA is TGTGCCAGCAGTGAAATGGCCGTACACGAGCAGTACTTC.

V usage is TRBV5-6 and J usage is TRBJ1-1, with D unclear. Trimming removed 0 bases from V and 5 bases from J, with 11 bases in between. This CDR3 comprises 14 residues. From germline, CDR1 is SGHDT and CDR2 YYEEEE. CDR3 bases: TGTGCCAGCAGCTTGGCAGGAATCCGGACTGAAGCTTTCTTT. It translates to CASSLAGIRTEAFF.

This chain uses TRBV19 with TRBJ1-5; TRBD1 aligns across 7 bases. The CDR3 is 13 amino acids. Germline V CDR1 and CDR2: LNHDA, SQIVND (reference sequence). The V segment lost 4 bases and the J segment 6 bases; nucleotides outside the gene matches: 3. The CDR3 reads CASSTDRVQPQHF. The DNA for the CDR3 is TGTGCCAGTAGTACCGACAGGGTTCAGCCCCAGCATTTT.

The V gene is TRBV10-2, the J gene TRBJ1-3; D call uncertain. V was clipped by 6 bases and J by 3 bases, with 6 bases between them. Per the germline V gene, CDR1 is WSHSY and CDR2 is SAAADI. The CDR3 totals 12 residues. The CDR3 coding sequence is TGCGCCAGCAGAATAGATGGAAACACCATATATTTT. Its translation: CASRIDGNTIYF.

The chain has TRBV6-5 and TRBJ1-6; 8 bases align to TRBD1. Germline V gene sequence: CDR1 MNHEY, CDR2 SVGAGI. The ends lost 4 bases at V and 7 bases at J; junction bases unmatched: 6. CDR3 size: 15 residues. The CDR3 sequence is CASSFTGQDNSPLHF. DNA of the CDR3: TGTGCCAGCAGTTTTACGGGACAGGACAATTCACCCCTCCACTTT.

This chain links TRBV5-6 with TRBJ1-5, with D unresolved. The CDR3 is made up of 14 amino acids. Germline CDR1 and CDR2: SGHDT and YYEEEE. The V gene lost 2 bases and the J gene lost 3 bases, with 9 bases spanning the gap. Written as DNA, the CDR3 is TGTGCCAGCAGCTTTCGGGGTCACAATCAGCCCCAGCATTTT. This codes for CASSFRGHNQPQHF.

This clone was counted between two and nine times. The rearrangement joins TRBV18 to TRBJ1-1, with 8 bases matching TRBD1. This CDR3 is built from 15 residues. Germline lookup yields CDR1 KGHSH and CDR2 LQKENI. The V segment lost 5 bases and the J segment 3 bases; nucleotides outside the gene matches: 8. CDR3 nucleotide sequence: TGTGCCAGCTCATTCTCACAGGGGGGCGACACTGAAGCTTTCTTT. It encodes CASSFSQGGDTEAFF. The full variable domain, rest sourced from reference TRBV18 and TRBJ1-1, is NAGVMQNPRHLVRRRGQEARLRCSPMKGHSHVYWYRQLPEEGLKFMVYLQKENIIDESGMPKERFSAEFPKEGPSILRIQQVVRGDSAAYFCASSFSQGGDTEAFFGQGTRLTVV.